The clone carrying this T cell receptor beta chain is a singleton in its sample. As yet, its antigen is unknown. These data come from a study of OX40 agonist ivuxolimab in advanced cancers. Whole-study context: Every 2 weeks, patients received ivuxolimab intravenously, dosed at 0.01 to 10 mg/kg. Age averaged around 59 years (range roughly 23 to 80), and 82.7% were male. Treatment received earlier with anti-PD-1, anti-PD-L1 or anti-CTLA-4 agents was allowed, and under 50% had some.

Sequenced by immunoSEQ multiplex PCR; TCRdb stores in-frame clones only, minus some. The sample lists approximately 47,000 clones, 85% to 90% occurring once. The study's findings and limits: CD8+ T cells (on average) carried more expanded clones than CD4+ T cells.

The J segment lost 4 bases and the V segment lost 6 bases, leaving 8 bases of the junction unmatched. Germline assignment: CDR1 MNHEY and CDR2 SVGAGI. The CDR3 runs 14 residues. The rearrangement joins TRBV6-5 to TRBJ2-5, with 7 bases lining up with TRBD2. This receptor was identified in an adult with an advanced solid tumor such as melanoma, head and neck, liver or kidney cancer. Source: CD4+ or CD8+ T cells sorted from blood, taken in a trial of the OX40 agonist ivuxolimab. The CDR3 region has the DNA TGTGCCAGCAGGGACGGGGGGTCGTCAGAGACCCAGTACTTC. Its protein product is CASRDGGSSETQYF.